This note documents a single T cell receptor beta chain sequence. This table comes from immunoSEQ multiplex PCR, and its TCRdb copy is limited to in-frame clones, with some not included. Of tens of thousands of clones listed, roughly 80% are singletons. The sample belongs to a study of blood T cell repertoires in COVID-19. Losses at the gene ends were 2 bases for V and 6 bases for J; bases not matched to a gene: 1. This CDR3 comprises 13 residues. In germline, CDR1 is KGHSH, CDR2 LQKENI. Material for sequencing was peripheral blood. The genes are TRBV18 and TRBJ1-2, with TRBD1 matching over 9 bases. This TCR derives from a human donor in a cohort sampled during active COVID-19. The CDR3 protein is CASSPRTGDGYTF. The CDR3 nucleotides read TGTGCCAGCTCACCAAGGACAGGGGATGGCTACACCTTC.